This T cell receptor beta chain was recovered during a study of vaccination effects on CD4 cells after COVID-19. Germline loops: CDR1 LGHNA, CDR2 YNFKEQ. The CDR3 contains 15 residues. V gave up 5 bases and J gave up 9 bases; unmatched junction bases: 9. CD4+ T cells were isolated after 10 days of culture. Details on this clone: What it binds is not known.

Produced via immunoSEQ multiplex PCR; TCRdb's table is partial and in-frame only. The table has about 64,000 clones, approximately 72% seen once. The chain has TRBV4-2 and TRBJ2-1; TRBD2 agrees at 11 bases. This receptor was taken from a human donor who had a prior SARS-CoV-2 infection. The sequencing used CD4+ T cells from PBMCs cultured without peptide, collected before COVID-19 vaccination. CDR3 bases: TGTGCCAGCAGCTACATAGCGGGAGGGCCCTTTGAGCAGTTCTTC. Its protein product is CASSYIAGGPFEQFF.